These 24 T cell receptor beta chains originate from one sample sequenced in a study of OX40 agonist ivuxolimab in advanced cancers. This table comes from immunoSEQ multiplex PCR, and its TCRdb copy is limited to in-frame clones, with some not included. This table has about 31,000 clones, over 90% appearing once. The material sequenced was CD4+ or CD8+ T cells sorted from blood, taken in a trial of the OX40 agonist ivuxolimab. The receptors were sampled from an adult with an advanced solid tumor such as melanoma, head and neck, liver or kidney cancer.

By proportion, this clone is large. The chain links TRBV5-1 to TRBJ2-7; a weak D match, TRBD2 (7 bases). This CDR3 comprises 12 residues. Deletions cut 4 bases from V and 8 bases from J, with 13 bases between. The germline CDR1 and CDR2 sequences are SGHRS and YFSETQ. The CDR3 sequence is CASSPGGRQQYF. Here the CDR3 DNA reads TGCGCCAGCAGCCCCGGGGGGCGGCAGCAGTACTTC. The full variable domain, with the rest looked up from reference TRBV5-1 and TRBJ2-7, is KAGVTQTPRYLIKTRGQQVTLSCSPISGHRSVSWYQQTPGQGLQFLFEYFSETQRNKGNFPGRFSGRQFSNSRSEMNVSTLELGDSALYLCASSPGGRQQYFGPGTRLTVT.

This clone was found once. The rearrangement joins TRBV27 to TRBJ1-5, with D unresolved. Trimming removed 5 bases from V and 5 bases from J, with 19 bases in between. This CDR3 region has 16 residues. Germline loops: CDR1 MNHEY, CDR2 SMNVEV (reference sequence). CDR3 amino acids: CASSPIDRVLDQPQHF. Written as DNA, the CDR3 is TGTGCCAGCAGTCCCATCGATAGGGTTTTGGATCAGCCCCAGCATTTT.

The rearrangement uses TRBV2 and TRBJ2-3, with D possibly being TRBD1 (5 bases). In germline, CDR1 is SNHLY, CDR2 FYNNEI. This CDR3 has 14 residues. The V and J ends lost 8 bases and 3 bases respectively, with 15 bases between them. The CDR3: CASPSGIATDTQYF. The CDR3 bases are TGTGCCAGCCCTTCAGGGATTGCTACAGATACGCAGTATTTT.

The rearrangement uses TRBV28 and TRBJ2-7, with TRBD2 as a possible D gene (6 bases). This CDR3 comprises 13 residues. Trimming took off 7 bases at V and 2 bases at J, with 12 bases between the two ends. Germline V gene data show CDR1 as MDHEN and CDR2 as SYDVKM. CDR3 coding DNA: TGTGCCAGCAAAAGGGACTCCCCCTACGAGCAGTACTTC. Amino acids: CASKRDSPYEQYF.

V and J are TRBV6-5 and TRBJ2-3, with D perhaps TRBD2 (5 bases). Trimming removed 4 bases from V and 6 bases from J, with 11 bases in between. This CDR3 region has 13 residues. CDR1 and CDR2 (germline): MNHEY, SVGAGI. The CDR3 loop reads CASSLVPGDTQYF. The CDR3 region has the DNA TGTGCCAGCAGTTTGGTGCCGGGGGATACGCAGTATTTT.

This chain connects TRBV6-5 to TRBJ2-5; 9 nucleotides agree with TRBD2. CDR1 and CDR2 (germline): MNHEY, SVGAGI. This CDR3 contains 14 residues. Trimming at V came to 3 bases and at J to 4 bases, leaving 3 bases not matched to a gene. CDR3 loop: CASSYSGGRETQYF. DNA for the CDR3: TGTGCCAGCAGTTATAGCGGGGGAAGAGAGACCCAGTACTTC.

A single count supports this clone. The rearrangement links TRBV29-1 to TRBJ1-2, with 9 bases fitting TRBD1. V dropped 3 bases and J dropped 8; count of bases not matched to a gene: 10. In germline, CDR1 is SQVTM, CDR2 ANQGSEA. The CDR3 spans 14 residues. DNA for the CDR3: TGCAGCGTTGAGGGACAGGGAAAAGTCGAGGGCTACACCTTC. The encoded protein is CSVEGQGKVEGYTF.

The chain combines TRBV28 with TRBJ1-6, with 7 positions matching TRBD1. Germline V gene sequence: CDR1 MDHEN, CDR2 SYDVKM. V lost 6 bases, J lost 10 bases, and 9 bases stayed unmatched. This CDR3 is built from 14 residues. CDR3 bases: TGTGCCAGCAGCGGAGACAGGGCAGGCTCACCCCTCCACTTT. Translating gives CASSGDRAGSPLHF.

The V gene is TRBV5-1, the J gene TRBJ2-5, with 7 bases lining up with TRBD1. J gave up 1 base and V 5 bases, and 2 bases lay outside the gene matches. The germline gives CDR1 SGHRS, CDR2 YFSETQ. This CDR3 is built from 13 residues. CDR3 loop: CASRGDSQETQYF. CDR3 DNA: TGCGCCAGCAGGGGGGACAGCCAAGAGACCCAGTACTTC.

This clone was seen a few times. The chain joins TRBV7-6 to TRBJ1-1; 7 bases agree with TRBD1. Germline V lookup: CDR1 SGHVS, CDR2 FNYEAQ. V shed 5 bases, J shed 6 bases, and the junction held 3 bases outside the gene matches. The CDR3 has 12 residues. The CDR3 DNA reads as TGTGCCAGCAGCCTAGGACAGGCTGAAGCTTTCTTT. This gives the protein CASSLGQAEAFF.

The chain couples TRBV5-1 to TRBJ2-5, with 10 positions matching TRBD2. The J call is doubtful: the DNA matches TRBJ2-7 better. Looked up from germline, CDR1 is SGHRS and CDR2 is YFSETQ. The CDR3 has 14 amino acids. For the CDR3, the DNA is TGCGCCAGCAGCTTACGGACTAGCGGCTACGAGCAGTACTTC. It yields the protein CASSLRTSGYEQYF.

The V call is TRBV5-1, the J call TRBJ2-3; 10 nucleotides line up with TRBD2. The CDR3 is made up of 15 amino acids. With V trimmed by 2 bases and J by 4 bases, 4 bases remained unmatched. CDR1 and CDR2 from the germline V gene are SGHRS and YFSETQ. CDR3 nucleotide sequence: TGCGCCAGCAGCTTCGGGACTAGCGCTTCAGATACGCAGTATTTT. It translates to CASSFGTSASDTQYF.

V is TRBV5-1 and J is TRBJ1-2, with D possibly TRBD1 on 5 matching bases. There are 15 residues in the CDR3. V gave up 0 bases and J gave up 4 bases, with 13 bases separating them. Germline V lookup: CDR1 SGHRS, CDR2 YFSETQ. This CDR3 is CASSLDRGSFYGYTF. In DNA, the CDR3 is TGCGCCAGCAGCTTGGATCGGGGCAGCTTCTATGGCTACACCTTC.

The rearrangement uses TRBV28 and TRBJ1-1, with 7 bases identical to TRBD1. V shed 6 bases and J 3 bases; nucleotides not matched to a gene: 7. This CDR3 contains 14 residues. The V gene's germline CDR1 is MDHEN and CDR2 SYDVKM. The CDR3 nucleotides are TGTGCCAGCAGCAACAGGGGACGGGACACTGAAGCTTTCTTT. This sequence encodes CASSNRGRDTEAFF.

This chain connects TRBV29-1 to TRBJ2-7; the D gene is possibly TRBD1 (6 bases). This CDR3 is 16 amino acids long. Trimming shortened V by 1 base and J by 0 bases, and 16 bases separated the two germline ends. The germline V gene encodes CDR1 SQVTM and CDR2 ANQGSEA. This CDR3 is CSVEGGRTESSYEQYF. The CDR3 region has the DNA TGCAGCGTTGAAGGCGGACGGACAGAGAGCTCCTACGAGCAGTACTTC.

The J gene is TRBJ2-3, the V gene TRBV4-1; the match to TRBD1 covers 10 bases. V dropped 4 bases and J dropped 3; count of bases not matched to a gene: 7. CDR1 is MGHRA and CDR2 is YSYEKL in the germline V gene. This CDR3 has 16 residues. The DNA of the CDR3 is TGCGCCAGCAGCCTAAGCGGACAGGGGGTGACAGATACGCAGTATTTT. Protein: CASSLSGQGVTDTQYF.

This chain joins TRBV11-2 and TRBJ2-1, with 7 bases fitting TRBD2. This CDR3 has 14 amino acids. The V gene's germline CDR1 is SGHAT and CDR2 FQNNGV. V lost 2 bases to trimming and J lost 5 bases; unmatched junction nucleotides: 3. Here the CDR3 reads CASSLLGGDNEQFF. As DNA, the CDR3 is TGTGCCAGCAGCTTACTTGGGGGGGACAATGAGCAGTTCTTC.

This chain links TRBV6-5 with TRBJ2-1; possibly TRBD1 for D (6 bases). The V end was cut by 7 bases, the J end by 11 bases, with 12 bases between. The CDR3 consists of 11 residues. From germline, CDR1 is MNHEY and CDR2 SVGAGI. CDR3 nucleotides: TGTGCCAGCACCGCAGGGGATAAGCAGTTCTTC. As protein: CASTAGDKQFF.

The rearrangement joins TRBV7-3 to TRBJ2-5, with 11 bases aligning to TRBD2. Per the germline V gene, CDR1 is SGHTA and CDR2 is FQGTGA. CDR3 length: 16 residues. J lost 1 base, V lost 6 bases, and 7 bases had no gene match. CDR3 amino acids: CASRLTSGEIQETQYF. CDR3 DNA: TGTGCCAGCAGACTGACTAGCGGGGAGATCCAAGAGACCCAGTACTTC.

V gene TRBV9 combines with J gene TRBJ1-4; a weak D match, TRBD1 (5 bases). CDR3 size: 15 residues. Looked up from germline, CDR1 is SGDLS and CDR2 is YYNGEE. Trimming shortened V by 0 bases and J by 6 bases, and 12 bases separated the two germline ends. CDR3 coding DNA: TGTGCCAGCAGCGTAGGGGGGAATTGGGATGAAAAACTGTTTTTT. This encodes CASSVGGNWDEKLFF.

The chain joins TRBV9 to TRBJ1-2; TRBD1 matches 10 bases. The CDR3 contains 16 residues. J lost 5 bases, V lost 3 bases, and 10 bases had no gene match. CDR1 and CDR2 (germline): SGDLS, YYNGEE. The CDR3 loop is CASSDSLTGGAYGYTF. CDR3 sequence (DNA): TGTGCCAGCAGCGATAGTTTGACAGGGGGCGCGTATGGCTACACCTTC.

V is TRBV18 and J is TRBJ2-1; 7 bases line up with TRBD2. This CDR3 spans 13 amino acids. The V and J ends lost 2 bases and 7 bases, in that order; junction bases with no gene match: 2. Germline CDR1 is KGHSH and CDR2 is LQKENI. CDR3 coding DNA: TGTGCCAGCTCACCAGTGGGAGGGAATGAGCAGTTCTTC. Translated, it gives CASSPVGGNEQFF.

The chain couples TRBV7-2 to TRBJ2-7, with D perhaps TRBD1 (5 bases). Germline CDR1 reads SGHTA; CDR2 reads FQGNSA. Trimming stripped 3 bases from V and 2 bases from J, with 11 bases between. The CDR3 contains 14 residues. The CDR3 coding sequence is TGTGCCAGCAGCTTTTGGGGCACAACCTACGAGCAGTACTTC. Translation gives CASSFWGTTYEQYF.

The V call is TRBV2, the J call TRBJ1-4; D unresolved. Trimming left V 3 bases short and J 2 bases short, with 7 bases between. CDR3 length: 14 amino acids. Germline CDR1 and CDR2: SNHLY and FYNNEI. The CDR3 spells CASSDSFTNEKLFF. CDR3 bases: TGTGCCAGCAGTGATTCGTTCACTAATGAAAAACTGTTTTTT.